The 6 T cell receptor beta chains below come from one sample, sequenced in a study of blood T cell repertoires in COVID-19. Sequencing was performed with immunoSEQ multiplex PCR; in TCRdb, only in-frame clones are kept and a portion is missing. The sample consists of 150,000 to 200,000 clones, 85% to 90% of them appearing once. Material for sequencing was peripheral blood. The receptors were sampled from a man younger than 35 with active or convalescent COVID-19.

This clone was detected once. The rearrangement links TRBV2 to TRBJ1-1, with 7 bases matching TRBD1. After removal of 3 bases from V and 7 bases from J, the junction contained 8 bases not matched to a gene. Germline V gene lookup returns CDR1 SNHLY and CDR2 FYNNEI. This CDR3 contains 14 residues. For the CDR3, the DNA is TGTGCCAGCAGTGAGTACAGGGGAGAAAGTGAAGCTTTCTTT. It translates to CASSEYRGESEAFF.

The gene calls are TRBV24-1 and TRBJ1-1; D is unresolved. CDR1 and CDR2 from the germline V gene are KGHDR and SFDVKD. V was trimmed by 4 bases and J by 4 bases, leaving 12 bases between them. The CDR3 sequence is 14 residues long. The CDR3: CATSDSRESTEAFF. As DNA, the CDR3 is TGTGCCACCAGTGACTCAAGGGAGAGCACTGAAGCTTTCTTT.

This chain uses TRBV18 with TRBJ2-3, with a tentative D call TRBD2 (6 bases). The CDR3 contains 15 residues. V dropped 4 bases and J dropped 3 bases, with 14 bases sitting between them. Looked up from germline, CDR1 is KGHSH and CDR2 is LQKENI. In nucleotides, the CDR3 is TGTGCCAGCTCACGATCCGGGACTGGTACAGATACGCAGTATTTT. Translated, it gives CASSRSGTGTDTQYF.

This chain uses TRBV5-1 with TRBJ1-2; the match to TRBD1 covers 8 bases. CDR3 length: 16 amino acids. Germline V CDR1 and CDR2: SGHRS, YFSETQ. V trimming: 0 bases; J trimming: 3 bases; junction bases outside the gene matches: 7. CDR3 in DNA: TGCGCCAGCAGCTTGGCCGAGGACAGGGTGGACTATGGCTACACCTTC. As protein: CASSLAEDRVDYGYTF. The full variable domain, rest sourced from reference TRBV5-1 and TRBJ1-2, is KAGVTQTPRYLIKTRGQQVTLSCSPISGHRSVSWYQQTPGQGLQFLFEYFSETQRNKGNFPGRFSGRQFSNSRSEMNVSTLELGDSALYLCASSLAEDRVDYGYTFGSGTRLTVV.

The table lists this clone with a count of one. The chain is built from TRBV10-2 and TRBJ2-7; TRBD2 agrees at 11 bases. The length of the CDR3 is 18 residues. Germline loops: CDR1 WSHSY, CDR2 SAAADI. J was trimmed by 4 bases and V by 2 bases; bases with no gene match: 13. The CDR3 DNA reads as TGCGCCAGCAGTGAGATTAGCGGGAGGGCCGTCGCCCCATACGAGCAGTACTTC. Its translation: CASSEISGRAVAPYEQYF.

The chain combines TRBV6-1 with TRBJ1-1; D perhaps matches TRBD1 (5 bases). The germline V and J ends were trimmed by 0 bases and 4 bases, with 9 bases remaining between them. Germline assignment: CDR1 MNHNS and CDR2 SASEGT. The CDR3 extends over 14 amino acids. CDR3 residues: CASSEAQGATEAFF. DNA of the CDR3: TGTGCCAGCAGTGAAGCGCAGGGCGCCACTGAAGCTTTCTTT.